This is a list of T cell receptor beta chains from one sample in a study of OX40 agonist ivuxolimab in advanced cancers. Data came from immunoSEQ multiplex PCR; TCRdb stores just in-frame clones and leaves some out. This table has around 70,000 clones, around 86% appearing once. The sequencing here drew on CD4+ or CD8+ T cells sorted from blood, taken in a trial of the OX40 agonist ivuxolimab. Receptor source: an adult with an advanced solid tumor such as melanoma, head and neck, liver or kidney cancer. Both conserved end residues are part of each CDR3. The D gene is left open where the match is weak. Some rows mark clone size as missing; the rest say once, few, many or name a class of expanded clone.

DNA,CDR3,size,D,J,V
TGTGCCAGCAGCTCGGGACGGGGGGACCCCCTAGCCAAAAACATTCAGTACTTC,CASSSGRGDPLAKNIQYF,-,TRBD2,TRBJ2-4,TRBV11-2
TGTGCCCCAACCCGGGAGCTGTTTTTT,CAPTRELFF,-,-,TRBJ2-2,TRBV6-1
TGCGCCAGCAGCTACGGAGAAGGGGCGACCCAGTACTTC,CASSYGEGATQYF,-,-,TRBJ2-5,TRBV5-1
TGTGCCACCCAAGAGGGACAACTAACGGGAGCTTTCTTT,CATQEGQLTGAFF,-,-,TRBJ1-1,TRBV6-5
TGTGCCACCCGGGTTGGGGCCAACGTCCTGACTTTC,CATRVGANVLTF,few,-,TRBJ2-6,TRBV28
TGTGCCAGCAGCTTCCAGGGGGCGAAAGAGACCCAGTACTTC,CASSFQGAKETQYF,-,TRBD1,TRBJ2-5,TRBV7-2
TGTGCCAGCTCGAGGACTAGCGGGCCCAACAATGAGCAGTTCTTC,CASSRTSGPNNEQFF,-,TRBD2,TRBJ2-1,TRBV18
TGTGCCAGCAGCGGGGGGAGGGCTCTGCTAAGCACAGATACGCAGTATTTT,CASSGGRALLSTDTQYF,-,TRBD2,TRBJ2-3,TRBV5-6
TGCGCCAGCAGCTTGAACACAGGGAGCACTGAAGCTTTCTTT,CASSLNTGSTEAFF,-,-,TRBJ1-1,TRBV5-1
TGTGCCTGGAGCGCTCAATGGGGCGGGAGGGCCTTCGAGCAGTACTTC,CAWSAQWGGRAFEQYF,-,TRBD2,TRBJ2-7,TRBV30
TGTGCCAGCAGTCCCTTACACGAGCAGTACTTC,CASSPLHEQYF,-,-,TRBJ2-7,TRBV6-5
TGTGCCAGTAGTTCTAGCGGGAGGGCCCGCAATGAGCAGTTCTTC,CASSSSGRARNEQFF,-,TRBD2,TRBJ2-1,TRBV19
TGTGCCAGCAGGACCACTAGGATCGCTGGGGAGCAGTTCTTC,CASRTTRIAGEQFF,-,-,TRBJ2-1,TRBV6-1
TGTGCCAGCAGCTTAACAGGGAACTATGGCTACACCTTC,CASSLTGNYGYTF,-,-,TRBJ1-2,TRBV13
TGCGCCAGCAGCCCCCAGCCTTTGACAGGGAACACTGAAGCTTTCTTT,CASSPQPLTGNTEAFF,-,-,TRBJ1-1,TRBV5-1
TGTGCCAGTACCCGACGGGACGGTGATTCACCCCTCCACTTT,CASTRRDGDSPLHF,-,-,TRBJ1-6,TRBV19
TGTGCCAGCAGCCTCACCCGAGGACAGGGGGTTGGAAACACTGAAGCTTTCTTT,CASSLTRGQGVGNTEAFF,-,TRBD1,TRBJ1-1,TRBV7-2
TGTGCCAGCAGCTCGGGAGCCTATGGCTACACCTTC,CASSSGAYGYTF,-,-,TRBJ1-2,TRBV7-2
TGCGCCAGCAGCCAAGGTAGTACCTACGAGCAGTACTTC,CASSQGSTYEQYF,few,-,TRBJ2-7,TRBV4-3
TGTGCCAGCAGCTTAGGACCAGGGACAGCCTATGGCTACACCTTC,CASSLGPGTAYGYTF,-,TRBD1,TRBJ1-2,TRBV7-9
TGTGCCAGCAGCCAAGGGACCGTGGAGGAGAATGAGCAGTTCTTC,CASSQGTVEENEQFF,-,-,TRBJ2-1,TRBV16
TGTGCCAGCAGCCAAGATCAGGGATTCTATGGCTACACCTTC,CASSQDQGFYGYTF,-,-,TRBJ1-2,TRBV14
TGTGCCACCAGCAGAGATGTTCTTCTAGCCAAAAACATTCAGTACTTC,CATSRDVLLAKNIQYF,-,-,TRBJ2-4,TRBV15
TGTGCCAGCAGCTCCAGGGGGCGCGGCACCGGGGAGCTGTTTTTT,CASSSRGRGTGELFF,-,TRBD1,TRBJ2-2,TRBV5-6
TGTGCCAGCAGTGGACTAGTCAATGAGCAGTTCTTC,CASSGLVNEQFF,-,-,TRBJ2-1,TRBV2
TGCGCCAGCAGCCCAACCTCGGGACGGAATAATTCACCCCTCCACTTT,CASSPTSGRNNSPLHF,few,-,TRBJ1-6,TRBV4-1
TGTGCCAGCAGTACCGTCAGCAGGGGGGTCTACAATGAGCAGTTCTTC,CASSTVSRGVYNEQFF,-,-,TRBJ2-1,TRBV27
TGTGCCAGCAGCCAAGATCGGACAGGGGTAGGAAACACCATATATTTT,CASSQDRTGVGNTIYF,once,TRBD1,TRBJ1-3,TRBV4-2
TGTGCCGGCAGCTCAGTAGGGACAGACAATGAGCAGTTCTTC,CAGSSVGTDNEQFF,once,TRBD1,TRBJ2-1,TRBV5-4
TGTGCCACCAGCAGAGAGGGCCTTAGCTACGAGCAGTACTTC,CATSREGLSYEQYF,-,-,TRBJ2-7,TRBV15
TGTGCCAGCAGCCCTCAAGCCGTGAACACTGAAGCTTTCTTT,CASSPQAVNTEAFF,-,-,TRBJ1-1,TRBV11-2
TGCAGCGTTGAACCCTCGATCGGGGTTGGCTACACCTTC,CSVEPSIGVGYTF,-,-,TRBJ1-2,TRBV29-1
TGTGCCAGCAGCGGAACTTACAGGGGGCAAAATGGCTACACCTTC,CASSGTYRGQNGYTF,-,TRBD1,TRBJ1-2,TRBV2
TGTGCCAGCTCACCGGGACAGGGGAGAGAGACCCAGTACTTC,CASSPGQGRETQYF,-,TRBD1,TRBJ2-5,TRBV18
TGTGCCAGCAGTTTAAGCAGGGCTGAAGCTTTCTTT,CASSLSRAEAFF,-,-,TRBJ1-1,TRBV28
TGTGCCAGCGGAGGGAATCAGGGGGTTAATTCACCCCTCCACTTT,CASGGNQGVNSPLHF,-,TRBD1,TRBJ1-6,TRBV5-6
TGTGCCAGCAGCAAAATTCAGGGAGGACTCAATCAGCCCCAGCATTTT,CASSKIQGGLNQPQHF,once,-,TRBJ1-5,TRBV7-9
TGTGCCAGAACGGGCGTAGGGCAGTTCTTC,CARTGVGQFF,-,-,TRBJ2-1,TRBV5-3
TGCGCCAGCAGCTCAGGGACAGGGGCCTCCTACGAGCAGTACTTC,CASSSGTGASYEQYF,-,TRBD1,TRBJ2-7,TRBV5-1
TGTGCCAGCAGCCTATTACCGGGGTACCGAGGCACAGATACGCAGTATTTT,CASSLLPGYRGTDTQYF,-,-,TRBJ2-3,TRBV7-2
TGTGCCAGCAGCCCCGGGACTTTGACCGGGGAGCTGTTTTTT,CASSPGTLTGELFF,-,-,TRBJ2-2,TRBV11-1
TGTGCCAGCAGCCAAAGCAGGGCGAATGGCTACACCTTC,CASSQSRANGYTF,-,-,TRBJ1-2,TRBV14
TGTGCCAGCAGCCAAACGGGCTCTGGAAACACCATATATTTT,CASSQTGSGNTIYF,-,-,TRBJ1-3,TRBV5-4
TGTGCCAGCAGCGTGGTCACAGGACCAGCACCCCTCCACTTT,CASSVVTGPAPLHF,-,-,TRBJ1-6,TRBV9
TGTGCCAGCAGTCCCCGACAAGTTCAGGGGGAGACCCAGTACTTC,CASSPRQVQGETQYF,-,-,TRBJ2-5,TRBV2
TGTGCCAGCAGCTACCTGGGACAGGGTAAAAATTCACCCCTCCACTTT,CASSYLGQGKNSPLHF,-,TRBD1,TRBJ1-6,TRBV13